The 18 T cell receptor beta chains below all came from one sample that was sequenced in a study of T cell responses to AZD1222 COVID-19 vaccine. TCRdb keeps only in-frame clones here, not all; method: immunoSEQ multiplex PCR. The sample carries about 100,000 clones, about 87% recorded once. This sample comprised peripheral blood, obtained on day 0 of MenACWY control vaccination. The receptors originated from an adult in good health.

CDR3: CAYLTEGYTF. DNA for the CDR3: TGTGCCTATCTTACCGAGGGCTACACCTTC. The V call is TRBV30, the J call TRBJ1-2; D call uncertain. V lost 7 bases and J 8 bases, leaving 11 bases between the germline ends. The CDR3 sequence is 10 residues long. CDR1 and CDR2 (germline): GTSNPN, SVGIG (reference sequence). Drawing the rest from reference TRBV30 and TRBJ1-2, the complete variable domain is SQTIHQWPATLVQPVGSPLSLECTVEGTSNPNLYWYRQAAGRGLQLLFYSVGIGQISSEVPQNLSASRPQDRQFILSSKKLLLSDSGFYLCAYLTEGYTFGSGTRLTVV.

This chain links TRBV18 with TRBJ1-6, with 7 positions matching TRBD1. The V segment lost 6 bases and the J segment 4 bases; nucleotides outside the gene matches: 3. The CDR3 consists of 14 residues. Per germline, CDR1 KGHSH and CDR2 LQKENI. The CDR3 DNA sequence: TGTGCCAGCTCGCGCAGGGGGTATAATTCACCCCTCCACTTT. Translated: CASSRRGYNSPLHF.

The V gene is TRBV7-2, the J gene TRBJ1-4; tentatively, D is TRBD1 (6 bases). Germline-derived CDR1 and CDR2 are SGHTA and FQGNSA. This CDR3 contains 15 residues. Between the trimmed V and J ends, which lost 5 bases and 2 bases, there was a span of 12 bases. Here the CDR3 DNA reads TGTGCCAGCAGCATTACAGGGCCTACTAATGAAAAACTGTTTTTT. Translated: CASSITGPTNEKLFF.

The J gene is TRBJ2-3, the V gene TRBV19; 7 nucleotides align to TRBD2. Germline loops: CDR1 LNHDA, CDR2 SQIVND (reference sequence). CDR3 length equals 17 residues. Germline trimming cut 5 bases from V and 11 bases from J; bases unmatched to any gene: 22. In DNA, the CDR3 is TGTGCCAGTAGTGGAGGGGTCCTATGGCGGGGGTCCCAAGAGCAGTATTTT. As protein: CASSGGVLWRGSQEQYF.

The V and J genes are TRBV5-1 and TRBJ1-6; D remains ambiguous. Germline CDR1 SGHRS, CDR2 YFSETQ. V dropped 0 bases and J dropped 12 bases, with 16 bases sitting between them. The CDR3 is 15 residues long. CDR3 nucleotides: TGCGCCAGCAGCTTGGACTACAGAGACGATCTACCCCTCCACTTT. Protein product: CASSLDYRDDLPLHF.

The chain employs TRBV4-3 and TRBJ2-2; D possibly matches TRBD1 or TRBD2 (5 bases each). This CDR3 region has 15 residues. V was clipped by 3 bases and J by 3 bases, with 11 bases between them. Germline lookup yields CDR1 LGHNA and CDR2 YSLEER. DNA of the CDR3: TGCGCCAGCAGCCAGGACATGGGGGACACCGGGGAGCTGTTTTTT. Translation gives CASSQDMGDTGELFF.

V gene TRBV7-8 combines with J gene TRBJ1-2, with D perhaps matching TRBD1 (6 bases). The CDR3 is 16 residues long. Trimming left V 1 base short and J 3 bases short, with 15 bases between. CDR1 and CDR2 (germline): SGHVS, FQNEAQ. The CDR3 reads CASSLGGGRDDYGYTF. The DNA of the CDR3 is TGTGCCAGCAGCTTAGGGGGGGGCAGGGACGACTATGGCTACACCTTC.

The V call is TRBV15, the J call TRBJ2-2, with unresolved D. Looked up from germline, CDR1 is LNHNV and CDR2 is YYDKDF (reference sequence). The CDR3 length is 15 residues. Trimming took 0 bases from V and 6 from J, leaving 11 bases between them. CDR3 region: CATSRDREVAGELFF. The CDR3 coding sequence is TGTGCCACCAGCAGAGATCGAGAGGTTGCCGGGGAGCTGTTTTTT.

The V and J genes are TRBV6-5 and TRBJ2-1; D unresolved. Germline CDR1 and CDR2: MNHEY and SVGAGI. This CDR3 has 11 amino acids. V lost 0 bases and J 12 bases, leaving 6 bases between the germline ends. The CDR3 nucleotides read TGTGCCAGCAGTTACTCGAATTGGCAGTTCTTC. This gives the protein CASSYSNWQFF.

The V gene is TRBV7-2, the J gene TRBJ2-4; 9 bases are a match to TRBD2. Germline trimming cut 1 base from V and 8 bases from J; bases unmatched to any gene: 3. Germline CDR1 is SGHTA and CDR2 is FQGNSA. The CDR3 covers 14 residues. The CDR3 coding sequence is TGTGCCAGCAGCTTAGGGACTAGCGCTGACATTCAGTACTTC. This translates into CASSLGTSADIQYF.

The gene calls are TRBV7-8 and TRBJ1-2; maybe TRBD1 (6 bases). This CDR3 is 17 amino acids long. V was shortened by 7 bases and J by 1 base, with 22 bases between the two germline ends. Germline V gene data show CDR1 as SGHVS and CDR2 as FQNEAQ. The DNA for the CDR3 is TGTGCCAGCACAATTCTCGGGGGGGCAGGGGATAACTATGGCTACACCTTC. Protein sequence: CASTILGGAGDNYGYTF.

The V gene is TRBV28, the J gene TRBJ2-5; TRBD2 is a possible D gene (5 bases). The CDR3 is 13 residues long. Germline V gene data show CDR1 as MDHEN and CDR2 as SYDVKM. V shed 10 bases and J shed 2 bases, with 14 bases lying between them. CDR3 amino acids: CAIEEAAQETQYF. In DNA, the CDR3 is TGTGCCATCGAGGAGGCAGCACAAGAGACCCAGTACTTC.

The rearrangement uses TRBV7-2 and TRBJ2-5; the match to TRBD1 covers 7 bases. This CDR3 has 14 amino acids. Unmatched junction bases numbered 4, after V lost 2 bases and J lost 4 bases. Germline V gene sequence: CDR1 SGHTA, CDR2 FQGNSA. CDR3 bases: TGTGCCAGCAGCTTATGGCACAGGGGAGAGACCCAGTACTTC. This encodes CASSLWHRGETQYF.

This clone was found a few times. V gene TRBV9 combines with J gene TRBJ2-7; D assignment may be TRBD1 or TRBD2 (5 bases each). CDR1 and CDR2 (germline): SGDLS, YYNGEE. Trimming stripped 0 bases from V and 0 bases from J, with 10 bases between. This CDR3 is 15 amino acids long. The DNA of the CDR3 is TGTGCCAGCAGCGTAGCCGGGGCAAGCTCCTACGAGCAGTACTTC. Translated: CASSVAGASSYEQYF.

The table lists this clone with a few counts. The chain couples TRBV7-2 to TRBJ2-5, with TRBD2 matching 8 bases. This CDR3 region has 17 residues. Germline V lookup: CDR1 SGHTA, CDR2 FQGNSA. V lost 1 base to trimming and J lost 4 bases; unmatched junction nucleotides: 11. The CDR3 here is CASSLGLSGGKRETQYF. CDR3 DNA sequence: TGTGCCAGCAGCTTAGGGTTGTCGGGGGGGAAGCGAGAGACCCAGTACTTC.

The chain couples TRBV5-1 to TRBJ2-1; the D is unclear. In germline, CDR1 is SGHRS, CDR2 YFSETQ. V lost 1 base and J lost 10, with 6 bases in between. This CDR3 has 11 amino acids. The DNA for the CDR3 is TGCGCCAGCAGCTTGAGCAGGGAGCAGTTCTTC. The encoded protein is CASSLSREQFF.

This clone was counted only a few times. The V and J genes are TRBV6-5 and TRBJ2-1; TRBD2 matches 10 bases. Germline V CDR1 and CDR2: MNHEY, SVGAGI. This CDR3 is built from 15 residues. The J segment lost 6 bases and the V segment lost 5 bases, leaving 7 bases of the junction unmatched. The CDR3 sequence is CASSRTSGVANEQFF. CDR3 coding DNA: TGTGCCAGCAGTCGGACTAGCGGAGTTGCCAATGAGCAGTTCTTC.

The chain uses TRBV28 and TRBJ1-2, with 7 bases that match TRBD1. This CDR3 contains 15 residues. The J segment lost 4 bases and the V segment lost 2 bases, leaving 7 bases of the junction unmatched. Germline CDR1 reads MDHEN; CDR2 reads SYDVKM. CDR3 amino acids: CASSLGGGAPYGYTF. The CDR3 DNA sequence: TGTGCCAGCAGTTTAGGAGGGGGCGCTCCCTATGGCTACACCTTC.